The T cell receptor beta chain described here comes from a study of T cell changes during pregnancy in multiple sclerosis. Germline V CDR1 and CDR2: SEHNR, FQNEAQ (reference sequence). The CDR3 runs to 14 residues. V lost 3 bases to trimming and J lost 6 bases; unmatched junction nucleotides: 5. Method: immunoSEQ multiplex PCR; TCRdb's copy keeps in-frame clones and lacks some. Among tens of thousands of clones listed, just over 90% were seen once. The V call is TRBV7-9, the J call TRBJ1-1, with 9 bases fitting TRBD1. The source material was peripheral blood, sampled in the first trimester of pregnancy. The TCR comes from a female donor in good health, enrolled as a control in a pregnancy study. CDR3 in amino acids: CASSLGQGGAEAFF. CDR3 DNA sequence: TGTGCCAGCAGCTTGGGACAGGGTGGGGCTGAAGCTTTCTTT.